The subject of this entry is one TCR beta chain. This sample stems from a study of blood T cell repertoires in COVID-19. The method was immunoSEQ multiplex PCR; TCRdb's version includes in-frame clones alone and lacks a portion of them. The data contain 250,000 to 300,000 clones, about four fifths of them singletons. The V gene lost 3 bases and the J gene lost 1 base, with 12 bases spanning the gap. The CDR3 contains 15 residues. Germline-derived CDR1 and CDR2 are SNHLY and FYNNEI. The chain joins TRBV2 to TRBJ1-1, with a weak D call TRBD1 (5 bases). This clonotype was sampled from a man aged 40-49 years who had been exposed to COVID-19. The sequenced sample was PBMCs or T cells enriched from blood (not recorded which). Here the CDR3 reads CASSDLSQGNTEAFF. CDR3 nucleotide sequence: TGTGCCAGCAGTGACCTGTCTCAGGGGAACACTGAAGCTTTCTTT.